These 31 T cell receptor beta chains share one sample of origin, sequenced in a study of blood T cell repertoires in COVID-19 (dated by TCRdb to 2018 to 2020). Library generation was performed with the immunoSEQ multiplex PCR assay. TCRdb's version of the immuneACCESS table is confined to in-frame rearrangements and falls short of the full clone set. An unresolved V gene accounts for under half of the shortfall where checked; the remainder is of unknown origin. Across this sample there are fewer than 350,000 clones, with about 91% seen only once. The ten biggest clones cover roughly 2.8% of the sample. The sequencing sample was made of PBMCs or T cells enriched from blood (not recorded which). These receptors were collected from a man aged 35-49 years who had been exposed to COVID-19.

The J gene is TRBJ2-3, the V gene TRBV5-4; 12 bases match TRBD2. Germline V gives CDR1 SGHNT, CDR2 YYREEE (reference sequence). V lost 2 bases, J lost 1 base, and 8 bases stayed unmatched. This CDR3 has 18 residues. This CDR3 is CASSLPGLAGGGTDTQYF. CDR3 coding DNA: TGTGCCAGCAGCTTACCGGGACTAGCGGGTGGGGGCACAGATACGCAGTATTTT.

The chain links TRBV11-2 to TRBJ1-3; the D gene is possibly TRBD1 (6 bases). The CDR3 runs 15 residues. Trimming stripped 5 bases from V and 2 bases from J, with 13 bases between. Germline CDR1 SGHAT, CDR2 FQNNGV. For the CDR3, the DNA is TGTGCCAGCAGCCCCCCAGGGGACCCTGGAAACACCATATATTTT. Protein: CASSPPGDPGNTIYF.

The chain employs TRBV18 and TRBJ2-6; possibly TRBD1 for D (5 bases). Germline lookup yields CDR1 KGHSH and CDR2 LQKENI. There are 15 residues in the CDR3. V gave up 3 bases and J gave up 0 bases, with 6 bases separating them. The CDR3 nucleotides read TGTGCCAGCTCACCCACAGGCTCTGGGGCCAACGTCCTGACTTTC. This encodes CASSPTGSGANVLTF.

The chain recombines TRBV4-3 with TRBJ2-2; 10 nucleotides agree with TRBD2. The J segment lost 4 bases and the V segment lost 0 bases, leaving 11 bases of the junction unmatched. Germline values: CDR1 LGHNA, CDR2 YSLEER. CDR3 length equals 19 residues. This chain's CDR3 is CASSQDRSLAGVVTGELFF. Written as DNA, the CDR3 is TGCGCCAGCAGCCAAGATCGGTCGCTAGCGGGAGTTGTCACCGGGGAGCTGTTTTTT.

This chain connects TRBV5-1 to TRBJ1-1; 10 bases match TRBD1. V trimming: 4 bases; J trimming: 7 bases; junction bases outside the gene matches: 7. This CDR3 spans 14 amino acids. The germline V gene encodes CDR1 SGHRS and CDR2 YFSETQ. CDR3 loop: CASSIGTGAFEAFF. The CDR3 bases are TGCGCCAGCAGCATTGGGACAGGGGCATTTGAAGCTTTCTTT.

The CDR3 nucleotides are TGTGCCAGCAGTTTAACGGTCTATGGCTACACCTTC. Translating it yields CASSLTVYGYTF. This chain links TRBV12-3 or TRBV12-4 with TRBJ1-2, with D uncertain. V gave up 2 bases and J gave up 4 bases, with 5 bases separating them. The length of the CDR3 is 12 residues.

The chain recombines TRBV6-4 with TRBJ2-5; D is undetermined. CDR3 length: 13 residues. Trimming cost V 4 bases and J 2 bases, with 8 bases left between them. Germline CDR1 MRHNA, CDR2 SNTAGT. CDR3 amino acids: CASSGNRQETQYF. For the CDR3, the DNA is TGTGCCAGCAGTGGGAACAGACAAGAGACCCAGTACTTC.

This clone was seen a single time. V gene TRBV5-1 combines with J gene TRBJ2-1, with TRBD2 matching 8 bases. Germline CDR1 is SGHRS and CDR2 is YFSETQ. V shed 3 bases and J 7 bases; nucleotides not matched to a gene: 15. The CDR3 contains 17 residues. CDR3: CASSSLLMAGGENEQFF. The CDR3 DNA is TGCGCCAGCAGCTCACTTCTGATGGCGGGAGGCGAAAATGAGCAGTTCTTC.

V is TRBV28 and J is TRBJ2-1; 8 nucleotides align to TRBD2. Germline CDR1 and CDR2: MDHEN and SYDVKM. CDR3 length equals 15 residues. The J segment lost 0 bases and the V segment lost 6 bases, leaving 4 bases of the junction unmatched. CDR3 residues: CASSPSGSSYNEQFF. CDR3 DNA sequence: TGTGCCAGCAGCCCCAGCGGGAGCTCCTACAATGAGCAGTTCTTC.

This chain joins TRBV5-1 and TRBJ1-1; tentatively, D is TRBD1 (5 bases). The CDR3 extends over 17 amino acids. V was shortened by 0 bases and J by 1 base, with 16 bases between the two germline ends. Germline V gene lookup returns CDR1 SGHRS and CDR2 YFSETQ. CDR3 coding DNA: TGCGCCAGCAGCTTGGCCTCGGCAGGGCCTACGAACACTGAAGCTTTCTTT. Translated: CASSLASAGPTNTEAFF. Looking up the rest from reference TRBV5-1 and TRBJ1-1 gives the full variable domain: KAGVTQTPRYLIKTRGQQVTLSCSPISGHRSVSWYQQTPGQGLQFLFEYFSETQRNKGNFPGRFSGRQFSNSRSEMNVSTLELGDSALYLCASSLASAGPTNTEAFFGQGTRLTVV.

The chain combines TRBV5-6 with TRBJ2-5; 10 nucleotides line up with TRBD2. This CDR3 contains 15 residues. Germline CDR1 and CDR2: SGHDT and YYEEEE. J lost 5 bases, V lost 0 bases, and 4 bases had no gene match. DNA of the CDR3: TGTGCCAGCAGCTTGGTTCTAGCGGGAGACGAGACCCAGTACTTC. Amino acid sequence: CASSLVLAGDETQYF.

CDR3 sequence (DNA): TGCGCCAGCAGCTTAGGAGGGGATCGCGACAATGAGCAGTTCTTC. Amino acid sequence: CASSLGGDRDNEQFF. The V gene is TRBV5-1, the J gene TRBJ2-1; D might be TRBD2 (6 bases). This CDR3 is 15 amino acids long. Germline values: CDR1 SGHRS, CDR2 YFSETQ. The V gene lost 2 bases and the J gene lost 5 bases, with 14 bases spanning the gap.

The rearrangement uses TRBV5-4 and TRBJ2-7; 12 bases line up with TRBD2. The CDR3 runs 14 residues. Germline V lookup: CDR1 SGHNT, CDR2 YYREEE (reference sequence). V shed 3 bases and J 6 bases; nucleotides not matched to a gene: 4. The CDR3 nucleotides are TGTGCCAGCAGCTATCCGGGACTAGCGGGCGAGCAGTACTTC. Its protein is CASSYPGLAGEQYF.

The CDR3 nucleotides are TGTGCCAGCCTTGACCCGGGACTAGCGGGGGGGATGAGCTCCTACGAGCAGTACTTC. Its translation: CASLDPGLAGGMSSYEQYF. The chain recombines TRBV28 with TRBJ2-7, with 16 bases matching TRBD2. The CDR3 has 19 amino acids. CDR1 and CDR2 from the germline V gene are MDHEN and SYDVKM. V shed 8 bases and J 0 bases; nucleotides not matched to a gene: 13.

The chain is built from TRBV7-3 and TRBJ2-1; 12 bases agree with TRBD2. The CDR3 sequence is 13 residues long. Germline CDR1 is SGHTA and CDR2 is FQGTGA. V shed 5 bases and J 9 bases; nucleotides not matched to a gene: 2. This CDR3 reads CASSMTSGGEQFF. The CDR3, as DNA: TGTGCCAGCAGCATGACTAGCGGGGGTGAGCAGTTCTTC.

This clone was seen just once. V gene TRBV3-1 (or the pseudogene TRBV3-2) combines with J gene TRBJ1-1; 9 nucleotides match TRBD1. The CDR3 is 15 residues long. CDR1 is LGHDT and CDR2 is YNNKEL in the germline V gene (reference sequence). V gave up 1 base and J gave up 5 bases; unmatched junction bases: 5. In nucleotides, the CDR3 is TGTGCCAGCAGCCAAGGCGGGACAGGGCGGACTGAAGCTTTCTTT. Translated, it gives CASSQGGTGRTEAFF.

This chain uses TRBV5-1 with TRBJ2-7; 7 nucleotides line up with TRBD1. The V gene end was trimmed by 4 bases and the J gene end by 2 bases; junction bases not matched to a gene: 6. Germline CDR1 reads SGHRS; CDR2 reads YFSETQ. The CDR3 has 14 residues. The CDR3 sequence is CASSPQGNPYEQYF. CDR3 nucleotides: TGCGCCAGCAGCCCACAGGGGAACCCCTACGAGCAGTACTTC.

The chain is built from TRBV7-6 and TRBJ1-4; tentatively, D is TRBD1 (6 bases). V was pared by 5 bases and J by 5 bases, with 15 bases between. Germline assignment: CDR1 SGHVS and CDR2 FNYEAQ. The CDR3 totals 15 residues. CDR3 protein: CASSKYRVDNEKLFF. In DNA form, the CDR3 reads TGTGCCAGCAGCAAATACAGGGTGGACAATGAAAAACTGTTTTTT.

The chain employs TRBV9 and TRBJ2-3; TRBD1 matches 9 bases. The CDR3 extends over 15 amino acids. V shed 2 bases and J 4 bases; nucleotides not matched to a gene: 5. The germline V gene encodes CDR1 SGDLS and CDR2 YYNGEE. This CDR3 reads CASSVDRGGPDTQYF. The CDR3 DNA reads as TGTGCCAGCAGCGTGGACAGGGGAGGCCCAGATACGCAGTATTTT.

The gene calls are TRBV19 and TRBJ2-7, with 8 bases that match TRBD2. V lost 5 bases, J lost 7 bases, and 10 bases stayed unmatched. CDR1 and CDR2 from the germline V gene are LNHDA and SQIVND (reference sequence). The CDR3 is 14 residues long. The CDR3 is CASSLSGRGREQYF. The CDR3 DNA is TGTGCCAGTAGTTTAAGCGGGAGAGGACGAGAGCAGTACTTC.

This chain joins TRBV29-1 and TRBJ2-2, with 7 bases aligning to TRBD1. CDR1 and CDR2 (germline): SQVTM, ANQGSEA. J lost 8 bases, V lost 5 bases, and 20 bases had no gene match. The CDR3 sequence is 17 residues long. The CDR3 is CSVQGGDSEAIVGELFF. In nucleotides, the CDR3 is TGCAGCGTTCAAGGTGGGGACAGCGAGGCGATAGTTGGGGAGCTGTTTTTT.

The V and J genes are TRBV7-9 and TRBJ2-7, with 11 bases that match TRBD2. The germline V gene encodes CDR1 SEHNR and CDR2 FQNEAQ (reference sequence). The CDR3 is 19 residues long. Trimming took 4 bases from V and 6 from J; bases not matched to a gene: 20. CDR3 sequence (DNA): TGTGCCAGCAGCTCCCCTTCGGTTGTTAGCGGGAGGGCCGGGAGCGAGCAGTACTTC. Translating gives CASSSPSVVSGRAGSEQYF.

The rearrangement links TRBV5-6 to TRBJ1-1; D may be TRBD1 (5 bases). Germline V gene sequence: CDR1 SGHDT, CDR2 YYEEEE. V was cut by 4 bases and J by 4 bases, with 11 bases left in between. This CDR3 contains 13 residues. The CDR3 DNA reads as TGTGCCAGCAGCGGTCTGGGGCCCACTGAAGCTTTCTTT. Translation gives CASSGLGPTEAFF.

This rearrangement joins TRBV4-2 to TRBJ1-2; D possibly corresponds to TRBD1 (6 bases). Trimming shortened V by 1 base and J by 10 bases, and 16 bases separated the two germline ends. The CDR3 contains 14 residues. CDR1 is LGHNA, CDR2 YNFKEQ, per germline. CDR3 protein: CASSQVGGLNPYTF. The CDR3 DNA reads TGTGCCAGCAGCCAAGTCGGGGGGCTAAATCCCTACACCTTC.

This chain uses TRBV9 with TRBJ2-1; 12 bases agree with TRBD2. Germline V CDR1 and CDR2: SGDLS, YYNGEE. The V gene end was trimmed by 3 bases and the J gene end by 7 bases; junction bases not matched to a gene: 8. This CDR3 has 16 amino acids. The CDR3 loop is CASSDPGTSGLNEQFF. For the CDR3, the DNA is TGTGCCAGCAGCGACCCCGGGACTAGCGGGTTGAATGAGCAGTTCTTC. Together with reference TRBV9 and TRBJ2-1, the CDR3 gives the full variable domain: DSGVTQTPKHLITATGQRVTLRCSPRSGDLSVYWYQQSLDQGLQFLIQYYNGEERAKGNILERFSAQQFPDLHSELNLSSLELGDSALYFCASSDPGTSGLNEQFFGPGTRLTVL.

This clone was seen once. V gene TRBV19 combines with J gene TRBJ2-7; 9 bases agree with TRBD2. Germline V gene lookup returns CDR1 LNHDA and CDR2 SQIVND (reference sequence). V trimming: 5 bases; J trimming: 1 base; junction bases outside the gene matches: 6. This CDR3 has 15 amino acids. CDR3 residues: CASSVTSGTSYEQYF. The DNA of the CDR3 is TGTGCCAGTAGTGTGACTAGCGGTACTTCCTACGAGCAGTACTTC.

The chain combines TRBV5-1 with TRBJ1-1; 8 bases are shared with TRBD1. Per the germline V gene, CDR1 is SGHRS and CDR2 is YFSETQ. J lost 3 bases, V lost 4 bases, and 11 bases had no gene match. CDR3 length equals 16 residues. CDR3: CASSGGTGELDTEAFF. The CDR3 DNA reads TGCGCCAGCAGCGGCGGGACAGGAGAATTGGACACTGAAGCTTTCTTT.

The chain couples TRBV2 to TRBJ2-5; 7 bases line up with TRBD2. Trimming at V came to 5 bases and at J to 3 bases, leaving 6 bases not matched to a gene. CDR1 is SNHLY, CDR2 FYNNEI, per germline. This CDR3 spans 14 amino acids. The CDR3 protein is CASSRDYLKETQYF. The CDR3 nucleotides are TGTGCCAGCAGTAGGGACTACTTAAAAGAGACCCAGTACTTC.

This chain joins TRBV4-1 and TRBJ2-1; weak D call: TRBD2 (6 bases). V lost 0 bases, J lost 4 bases, and 10 bases lay in between. The germline V gene has CDR1 MGHRA and CDR2 YSYEKL. This CDR3 has 15 residues. CDR3 in DNA: TGCGCCAGCAGCCAAGATAGCGGATCGTACAATGAGCAGTTCTTC. It is translated as CASSQDSGSYNEQFF.

This clone was recorded a few times. The gene calls are TRBV21-1 and TRBJ2-5; TRBD2, as called in the table, went unchecked against the DNA. TRBV21-1 is termed a pseudogene. CDR3 length: 17 amino acids. CDR3 residues: CASSKVGTSGRGETQYF. CDR3 sequence (DNA): TGTGCCAGCAGCAAAGTGGGGACTAGCGGGAGGGGAGAGACCCAGTACTTC.

This clone was counted once. This chain joins TRBV5-1 and TRBJ1-6; 7 nucleotides match TRBD1. V was pared by 4 bases and J by 7 bases, with 11 bases of the junction left unmatched. Germline lookup yields CDR1 SGHRS and CDR2 YFSETQ. The CDR3 consists of 16 residues. CDR3 bases: TGCGCCAGCAGCCCTTCAACAGGGGTGGACAATTCACCCCTCCACTTT. This gives the protein CASSPSTGVDNSPLHF.